The sequence of this T cell receptor beta chain was determined in a study of spatial heterogeneity in lung cancer. For the study at large: An average of more than ten raw reads was observed per unique TCR and UMI combination.

This clonotype was counted only a few times. The sample's time point: sample taken at primary tumor resection. Untreated early-stage non-small cell lung cancer patients, over 55 in total, were the donors. The sequenced material consisted of unsorted whole RNA from tumor, nontumor lung or frozen PBMC. This CDR3 region has 12 residues. V lost 4 bases and J 1 base, leaving 6 bases between the germline ends. CDR1 and CDR2 from the germline V gene are DFQATT and SNEGSKA (reference sequence). Every TCR cDNA molecule bore a unique molecular identifier. Each CDR3 protein is one row after TCRdb ran MiXCR on the 5' RACE reads. The sample contains about 8,000 distinct CDR3 sequences, 15% of which appear only once.

The V and J genes are TRBV20-1 and TRBJ2-3, with a possible D match to TRBD1 (5 bases). Sequences were derived from normal lung tissue next to the tumor, sampled at surgery. This receptor was taken from a male donor with early-stage non-small cell lung cancer. The CDR3 here is CSAIGGTDTQYF. The CDR3 bases are TGCAGTGCTATAGGGGGCACAGATACGCAGTATTTT.